One TCR beta chain is described in this entry. Its antigen is not known. One end of the junction is discordant with germline, which a read error may explain. TCRdb redid the calling of the 5' RACE reads with MiXCR, one entry per CDR3 protein. The sample includes around 250,000 distinct CDR3 sequences, under 20% of them seen just once. CDR3 length equals 15 residues. Germline V lookup: CDR1 SGHRS, CDR2 YFSETQ. The sample is drawn from a study of CD8 T cells in ankylosing spondylitis. The study, taken as a whole, reports: Matched ankylosing spondylitis synovial fluid reportedly showed significant enrichment of disease-linked clones.

This chain links TRBV5-1 with TRBJ1-5, with a weak D call TRBD1 (5 bases). Source material: blood, either unsorted or a sorted T cell fraction (not recorded which). The sequence derives from a male donor with ankylosing spondylitis or in good health (not recorded which). CDR3 sequence (DNA): TGCACCAGCATACAGAGGGGCACTCGCAATCAGCCCCAGCATTTT. Its translation: CTSIQRGTRNQPQHF.